This TCR beta chain was captured in a study of early T cells in non-severe SARS-CoV-2 infection. Attachment of unique molecular identifiers was made to individual cDNA molecules. TCRdb analysed the 5' RACE reads with MiXCR anew, one entry per CDR3 protein. The sample has some 60,000 distinct CDR3 sequences; under 10% are singletons. Trimming took 0 bases from V and 3 from J, leaving 13 bases between them. Germline V gene data show CDR1 as SGHDT and CDR2 as YYEEEE. This CDR3 is 16 amino acids long. The chain employs TRBV5-6 and TRBJ2-1; D might be TRBD2 (6 bases). What was sequenced was whole blood. This receptor was obtained from an adult who was a healthcare worker with PCR-confirmed SARS-CoV-2 infection or an uninfected control (not recorded which). This CDR3 is CASSLAVSGLYNEQFF. Here the CDR3 DNA reads TGTGCCAGCAGCTTGGCCGTGAGCGGGCTCTACAATGAGCAGTTCTTC.